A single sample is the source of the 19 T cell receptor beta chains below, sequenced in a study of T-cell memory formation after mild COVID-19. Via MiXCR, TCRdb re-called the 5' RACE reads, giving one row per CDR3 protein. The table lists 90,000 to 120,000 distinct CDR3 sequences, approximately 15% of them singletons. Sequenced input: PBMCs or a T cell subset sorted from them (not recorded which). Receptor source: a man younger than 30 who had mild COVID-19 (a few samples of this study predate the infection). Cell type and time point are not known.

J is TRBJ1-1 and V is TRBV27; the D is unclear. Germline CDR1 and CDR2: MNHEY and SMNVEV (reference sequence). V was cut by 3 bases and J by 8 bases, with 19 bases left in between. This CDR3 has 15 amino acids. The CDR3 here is CASSFGPKPALEAFF. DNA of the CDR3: TGTGCCAGCAGTTTCGGACCCAAACCCGCCTTAGAAGCTTTCTTT.

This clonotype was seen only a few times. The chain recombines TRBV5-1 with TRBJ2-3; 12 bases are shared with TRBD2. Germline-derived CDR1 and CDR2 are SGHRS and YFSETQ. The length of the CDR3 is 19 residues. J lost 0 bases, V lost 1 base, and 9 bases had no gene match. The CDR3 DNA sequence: TGCGCCAGCAGCTTGAATCTAGCGGGGGGGTCCGGGAGCACAGATACGCAGTATTTT. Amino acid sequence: CASSLNLAGGSGSTDTQYF.

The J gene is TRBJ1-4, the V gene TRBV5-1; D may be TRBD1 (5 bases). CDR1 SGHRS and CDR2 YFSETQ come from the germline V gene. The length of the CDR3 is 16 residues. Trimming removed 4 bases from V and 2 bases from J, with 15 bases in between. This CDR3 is CASSPGGMRTNEKLFF. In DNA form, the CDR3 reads TGCGCCAGCAGCCCGGGGGGGATGAGGACTAATGAAAAACTGTTTTTT.

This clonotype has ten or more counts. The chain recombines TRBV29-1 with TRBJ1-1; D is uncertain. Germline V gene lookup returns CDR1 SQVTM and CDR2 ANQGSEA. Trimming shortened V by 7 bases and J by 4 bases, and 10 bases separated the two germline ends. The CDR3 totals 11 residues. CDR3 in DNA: TGCAGCGCCCTTATCCTCACTGAAGCTTTCTTT. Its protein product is CSALILTEAFF.

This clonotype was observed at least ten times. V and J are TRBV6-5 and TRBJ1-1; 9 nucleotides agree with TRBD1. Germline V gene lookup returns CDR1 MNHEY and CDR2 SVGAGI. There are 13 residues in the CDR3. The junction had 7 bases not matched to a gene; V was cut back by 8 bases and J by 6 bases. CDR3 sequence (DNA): TGTGCCAGCGGGGGGACAGGGTCCTCTGAAGCTTTCTTT. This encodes CASGGTGSSEAFF.

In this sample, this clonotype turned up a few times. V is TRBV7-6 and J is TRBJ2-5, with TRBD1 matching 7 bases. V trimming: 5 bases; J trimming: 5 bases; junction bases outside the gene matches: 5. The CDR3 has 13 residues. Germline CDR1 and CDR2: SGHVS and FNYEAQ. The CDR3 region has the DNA TGTGCCAGCAGCGGGTCAGGGGGTGAGACCCAGTACTTC. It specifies CASSGSGGETQYF.

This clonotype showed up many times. CDR3 nucleotide sequence: TGCGCCAGCAGCCCGGCCGGGACAGGTTACACTGAAGCTTTCTTT. Translated: CASSPAGTGYTEAFF. The chain combines TRBV4-3 with TRBJ1-1; 8 nucleotides match TRBD1. The length of the CDR3 is 15 residues. V gave up 4 bases and J gave up 3 bases; unmatched junction bases: 7. The germline V gene has CDR1 LGHNA and CDR2 YSLEER.

The CDR3, as DNA: TGTGCCAGCAGCTTAAAAGCACGGTCAGGCAGTTACTCTGGAAACACCATATATTTT. It translates to CASSLKARSGSYSGNTIYF. The rearrangement links TRBV7-2 to TRBJ1-3; the D is unclear. Trimming stripped 2 bases from V and 0 bases from J, with 20 bases between. The CDR3 sequence is 19 residues long. Germline values: CDR1 SGHTA, CDR2 FQGNSA.

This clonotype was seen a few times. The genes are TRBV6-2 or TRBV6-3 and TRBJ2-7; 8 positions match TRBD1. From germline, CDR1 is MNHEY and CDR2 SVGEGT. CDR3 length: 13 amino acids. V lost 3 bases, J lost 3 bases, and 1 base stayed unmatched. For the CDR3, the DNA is TGTGCCAGCAGTTATGGGACAGGCTACGAGCAGTACTTC. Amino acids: CASSYGTGYEQYF.

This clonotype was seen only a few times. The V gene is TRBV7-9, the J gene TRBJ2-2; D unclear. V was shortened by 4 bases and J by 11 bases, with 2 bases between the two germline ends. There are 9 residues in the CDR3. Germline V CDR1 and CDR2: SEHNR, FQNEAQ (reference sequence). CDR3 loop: CASSSELFF. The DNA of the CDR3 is TGTGCCAGCAGCTCCGAGCTGTTTTTT. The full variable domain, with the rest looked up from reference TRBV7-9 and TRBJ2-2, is DTGVSQNPRHKITKRGQNVTFRCDPISEHNRLYWYRQTLGQGPEFLTYFQNEAQLEKSRLLSDRFSAERPKGSFSTLEIQRTEQGDSAMYLCASSSELFFGEGSRLTVL.

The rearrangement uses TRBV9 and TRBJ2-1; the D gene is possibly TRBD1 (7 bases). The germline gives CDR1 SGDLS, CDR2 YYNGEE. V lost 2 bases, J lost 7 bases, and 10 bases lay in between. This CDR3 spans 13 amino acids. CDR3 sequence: CASSVSGGNEQFF. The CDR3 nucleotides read TGTGCCAGCAGCGTTTCAGGGGGGAATGAGCAGTTCTTC.

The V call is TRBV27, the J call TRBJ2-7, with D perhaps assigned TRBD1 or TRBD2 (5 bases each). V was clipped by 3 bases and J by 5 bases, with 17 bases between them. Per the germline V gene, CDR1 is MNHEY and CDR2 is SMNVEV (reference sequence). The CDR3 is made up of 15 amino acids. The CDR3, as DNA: TGTGCCAGCAGTTTCAGTTGGGGGATTCGGGACGAGCAGTACTTC. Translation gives CASSFSWGIRDEQYF.

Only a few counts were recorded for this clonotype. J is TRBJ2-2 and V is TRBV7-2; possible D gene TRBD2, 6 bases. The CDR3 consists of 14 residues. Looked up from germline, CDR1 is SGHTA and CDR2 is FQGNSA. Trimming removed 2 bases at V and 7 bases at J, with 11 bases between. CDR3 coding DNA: TGTGCCAGCAGCTTAACCGGGGGTGACGGGGAGCTGTTTTTT. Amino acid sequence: CASSLTGGDGELFF.

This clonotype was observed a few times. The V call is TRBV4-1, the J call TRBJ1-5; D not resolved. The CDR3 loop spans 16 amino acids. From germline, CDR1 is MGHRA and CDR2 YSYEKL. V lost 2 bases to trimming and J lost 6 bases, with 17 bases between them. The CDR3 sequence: CASSQLSSSAVQPQHF. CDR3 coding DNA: TGCGCCAGCAGCCAACTCAGTTCCTCGGCGGTTCAGCCCCAGCATTTT.

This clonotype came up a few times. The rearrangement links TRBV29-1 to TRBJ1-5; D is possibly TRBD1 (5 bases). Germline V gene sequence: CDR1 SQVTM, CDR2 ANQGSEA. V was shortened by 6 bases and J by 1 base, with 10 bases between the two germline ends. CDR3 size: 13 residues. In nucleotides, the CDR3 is TGCAGCGTCGCACAGGCGAGCAATCAGCCCCAGCATTTT. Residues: CSVAQASNQPQHF.

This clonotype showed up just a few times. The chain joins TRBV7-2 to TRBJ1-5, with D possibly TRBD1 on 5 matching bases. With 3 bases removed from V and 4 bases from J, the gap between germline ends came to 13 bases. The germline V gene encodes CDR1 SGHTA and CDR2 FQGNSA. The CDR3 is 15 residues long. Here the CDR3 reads CASSFRQGLNQPQHF. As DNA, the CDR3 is TGTGCCAGCAGCTTTCGCCAGGGTTTAAATCAGCCCCAGCATTTT.

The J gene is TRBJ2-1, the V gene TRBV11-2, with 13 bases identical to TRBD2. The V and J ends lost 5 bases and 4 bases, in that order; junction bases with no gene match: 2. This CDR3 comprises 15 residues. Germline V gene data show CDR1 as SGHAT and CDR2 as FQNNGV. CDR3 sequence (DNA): TGTGCCAGCAGCGTGACTAGCGGGGGGTACAATGAGCAGTTCTTC. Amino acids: CASSVTSGGYNEQFF.

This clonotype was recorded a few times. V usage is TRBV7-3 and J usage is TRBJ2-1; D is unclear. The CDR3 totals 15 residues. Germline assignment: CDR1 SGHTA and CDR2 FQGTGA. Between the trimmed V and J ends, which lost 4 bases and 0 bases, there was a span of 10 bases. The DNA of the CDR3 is TGTGCCAGCAGCTACGGCCCGGGCTCCTACAATGAGCAGTTCTTC. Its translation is CASSYGPGSYNEQFF.

This CDR3 is CASSATGLSRGYTF. CDR3 nucleotides: TGTGCCAGCAGCGCTACCGGTCTAAGTAGAGGCTACACCTTC. The chain couples TRBV11-2 to TRBJ1-2, with D uncertain. The germline CDR1 and CDR2 sequences are SGHAT and FQNNGV. The CDR3 totals 14 residues. With 5 bases removed from V and 8 bases from J, the gap between germline ends came to 18 bases. The full variable domain, in which reference TRBV11-2 and TRBJ1-2 provide the parts outside the CDR3, is EAGVAQSPRYKIIEKRQSVAFWCNPISGHATLYWYQQILGQGPKLLIQFQNNGVVDDSQLPKDRFSAERLKGVDSTLKIQPAKLEDSAVYLCASSATGLSRGYTFGSGTRLTVV.